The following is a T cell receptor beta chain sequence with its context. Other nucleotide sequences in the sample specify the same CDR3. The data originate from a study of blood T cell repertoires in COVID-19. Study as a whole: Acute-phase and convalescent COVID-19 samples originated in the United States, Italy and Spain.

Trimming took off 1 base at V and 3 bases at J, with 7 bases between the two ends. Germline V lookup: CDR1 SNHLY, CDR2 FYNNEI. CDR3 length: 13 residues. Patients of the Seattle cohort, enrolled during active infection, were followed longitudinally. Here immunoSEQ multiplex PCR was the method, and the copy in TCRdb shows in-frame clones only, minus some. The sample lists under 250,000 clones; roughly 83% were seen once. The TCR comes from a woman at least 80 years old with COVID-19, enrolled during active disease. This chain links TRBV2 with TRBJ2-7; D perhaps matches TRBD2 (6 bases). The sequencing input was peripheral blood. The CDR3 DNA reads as TGTGCCAGCAGTGAAGTGGGGGGCTACGAGCAGTACTTC. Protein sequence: CASSEVGGYEQYF. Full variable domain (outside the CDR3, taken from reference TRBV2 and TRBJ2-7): EPEVTQTPSHQVTQMGQEVILRCVPISNHLYFYWYRQILGQKVEFLVSFYNNEISEKSEIFDDQFSVERPDGSNFTLKIRSTKLEDSAMYFCASSEVGGYEQYFGPGTRLTVT.